The 21 T cell receptor beta chains below all came from one sample that was sequenced in a study of T cells in localized non-small cell lung cancer. Assay used: immunoSEQ multiplex PCR; TCRdb lists only in-frame clones, some missing. The sample lists about 1,400 clones, about 23% occurring once. The sample was lung tumor tissue, taken before any cancer treatment. The receptors were sampled from a male donor aged 60 or over with stage III squamous cell lung carcinoma.

This clone was detected only a few times. This chain uses TRBV11-3 with TRBJ1-1, with D perhaps TRBD1 (5 bases). Trimming cost V 3 bases and J 6 bases, with 20 bases left between them. The V gene's germline CDR1 is SGHNT and CDR2 YENEEA. The CDR3 extends over 16 amino acids. The CDR3 is CASSLGPSQRSPEAFF. CDR3 DNA: TGTGCCAGCAGCTTGGGGCCGAGCCAAAGGAGTCCTGAAGCTTTCTTT.

This chain connects TRBV6-8 to TRBJ2-3, with 7 bases lining up with TRBD1. This CDR3 has 14 amino acids. Germline CDR1 and CDR2: MNHGY and SAAAGT. J was trimmed by 6 bases and V by 6 bases; bases with no gene match: 9. CDR3 coding DNA: TGTGCCAGCAGCAAGACAGGGATGAGCGATACGCAGTATTTT. This codes for CASSKTGMSDTQYF.

V usage is TRBV6-8 and J usage is TRBJ2-1, with D unclear. CDR1 MNHGY and CDR2 SAAAGT come from the germline V gene. V shed 5 bases and J shed 15 bases, with 20 bases lying between them. CDR3 length equals 13 residues. The chain's CDR3 is CASSLSGPAIGFF. CDR3 nucleotide sequence: TGTGCCAGCAGTCTCTCGGGTCCGGCGATAGGGTTCTTC.

This clone was observed a handful of times. V gene TRBV6-8 combines with J gene TRBJ1-1, with D tentatively TRBD1 (6 bases). V was cut by 6 bases and J by 11 bases, with 16 bases left in between. Germline V lookup: CDR1 MNHGY, CDR2 SAAAGT. The CDR3 extends over 12 amino acids. The CDR3 region is CASSSNTGFAFF. The CDR3 DNA reads as TGTGCCAGCAGCTCAAATACAGGGTTCGCTTTCTTT.

This clone turned up a few times. The V call is TRBV25-1, the J call TRBJ2-1; TRBD2 agrees at 7 bases. The CDR3 totals 15 residues. The germline CDR1 and CDR2 sequences are MGHDK and SYGVNS. The V segment lost 7 bases and the J segment 0 bases; nucleotides outside the gene matches: 6. CDR3 DNA sequence: TGTGCCAGCAAGTCAAGCGGGAACTCCTACAATGAGCAGTTCTTC. As protein: CASKSSGNSYNEQFF.

The count of this clone is one. The chain links TRBV19 to TRBJ2-7; 7 bases are a match to TRBD2. CDR1 LNHDA and CDR2 SQIVND come from the germline V gene (reference sequence). With 1 base clipped from V and 3 bases from J, the junction kept 3 bases outside the gene matches. The CDR3 length is 14 residues. This chain's CDR3 is CASSIGGDYYEQYF. The CDR3 DNA sequence: TGTGCCAGTAGTATAGGGGGGGACTACTACGAGCAGTACTTC.

The rearrangement uses TRBV9 and TRBJ2-4; no reliable D call. Deletions cut 5 bases from V and 2 bases from J, with 8 bases between. CDR3 size: 13 residues. In germline, CDR1 is SGDLS, CDR2 YYNGEE. CDR3: CASSAVPKNIQYF. The DNA for the CDR3 is TGTGCCAGCAGTGCAGTCCCCAAAAACATTCAGTACTTC.

This clone is medium-sized within its sample. This chain connects TRBV6-8 to TRBJ2-7, with 11 nucleotides matching TRBD2. Germline CDR1 reads MNHGY; CDR2 reads SAAAGT. V was pared by 7 bases and J by 3 bases, with 2 bases of the junction left unmatched. CDR3 length equals 13 residues. The CDR3 reads CASTGTSGYEQYF. CDR3 sequence (DNA): TGTGCCAGCACAGGGACTAGCGGCTACGAGCAGTACTTC.

This clone came up a few times. This rearrangement joins TRBV11-3 to TRBJ2-6; 9 positions match TRBD1. Trimming took 6 bases from V and 4 from J; bases not matched to a gene: 13. CDR3 length: 18 residues. Germline values: CDR1 SGHNT, CDR2 YENEEA. CDR3 bases: TGTGCCAGCAGTTCCCCGAGACAGGGGGTATACGGGGCCAACGTCCTGACTTTC. Amino acid sequence: CASSSPRQGVYGANVLTF.

J is TRBJ2-1 and V is TRBV19; D possibly corresponds to TRBD2 (6 bases). This CDR3 comprises 16 residues. Trimming shortened V by 2 bases and J by 5 bases, and 16 bases separated the two germline ends. Looked up from germline, CDR1 is LNHDA and CDR2 is SQIVND (reference sequence). The CDR3 is CASSIWRVGVDNEQFF. The CDR3 bases are TGTGCCAGTAGTATATGGAGGGTTGGGGTCGACAATGAGCAGTTCTTC.

This clone was observed a few times. The chain combines TRBV11-3 with TRBJ2-5, with 7 bases aligning to TRBD1. After removal of 4 bases from V and 1 base from J, the junction contained 6 bases not matched to a gene. The CDR3 extends over 15 amino acids. Germline-derived CDR1 and CDR2 are SGHNT and YENEEA. The CDR3 coding sequence is TGTGCCAGCAGCTCCTCACAGGGGCGCCAAGAGACCCAGTACTTC. Amino acid sequence: CASSSSQGRQETQYF.

This clone was seen a handful of times. The rearrangement joins TRBV5-1 to TRBJ2-1, with D possibly being TRBD1 (6 bases). V was shortened by 0 bases and J by 8 bases, with 12 bases between the two germline ends. CDR3 length equals 14 residues. Germline CDR1 SGHRS, CDR2 YFSETQ. The CDR3, as DNA: TGCGCCAGCAGCTTGGTACAGGGAGCCCATGAGCAGTTCTTC. This sequence encodes CASSLVQGAHEQFF.

By share, this clone counts as medium-sized. This sequence joins TRBV6-8 and TRBJ1-2, with D tentatively TRBD1 (6 bases). The germline V gene encodes CDR1 MNHGY and CDR2 SAAAGT. This CDR3 comprises 17 residues. V was cut by 6 bases and J by 4 bases, with 24 bases left in between. CDR3 nucleotides: TGTGCCAGCAGCACCCCGGGGGACACTTTAGGCCTCTATGGCTACACCTTC. This encodes CASSTPGDTLGLYGYTF.

The chain joins TRBV9 to TRBJ2-1, with TRBD2 as a possible D gene (5 bases). CDR3 size: 14 residues. V was trimmed by 5 bases and J by 9 bases, leaving 18 bases between them. The germline V gene encodes CDR1 SGDLS and CDR2 YYNGEE. The CDR3 DNA reads TGTGCCAGCAGTGAAGGAGGCAGTTTGGGTGAGCAGTTCTTC. As protein: CASSEGGSLGEQFF.

The chain combines TRBV5-1 with TRBJ1-1; D ambiguous. The germline V and J ends were trimmed by 0 bases and 1 base, with 7 bases remaining between them. Per germline, CDR1 SGHRS and CDR2 YFSETQ. This CDR3 is 14 amino acids long. The CDR3 DNA reads as TGCGCCAGCAGCTTGGAGGCGGGGAACACTGAAGCTTTCTTT. It is translated as CASSLEAGNTEAFF.

In its sample, this clone was seen a few times. The J gene is TRBJ2-5, the V gene TRBV11-3, with 7 bases aligning to TRBD2. Losses at the gene ends were 6 bases for V and 2 bases for J; bases not matched to a gene: 9. Germline V gene data show CDR1 as SGHNT and CDR2 as YENEEA. This CDR3 has 15 amino acids. CDR3 sequence: CASSLFGGTQETQYF. CDR3 DNA sequence: TGTGCCAGCAGTCTTTTCGGGGGGACTCAAGAGACCCAGTACTTC.

This clone was detected a few times. The CDR3 sequence: CATSRRGTRNTGELFF. In DNA, the CDR3 is TGTGCCACCAGCAGAAGAGGGACAAGGAACACCGGGGAGCTGTTTTTT. This chain links TRBV15 with TRBJ2-2, with D perhaps matching TRBD1 (6 bases). This CDR3 region has 16 residues. Between the trimmed V and J ends, which lost 2 bases and 1 base, there was a span of 11 bases. CDR1 LNHNV and CDR2 YYDKDF come from the germline V gene (reference sequence). The entire variable domain, with the rest obtained from reference TRBV15 and TRBJ2-2, is as follows: DAMVIQNPRYQVTQFGKPVTLSCSQTLNHNVMYWYQQKSSQAPKLLFHYYDKDFNNEADTPDNFQSRRPNTSFCFLDIRSPGLGDTAMYLCATSRRGTRNTGELFFGEGSRLTVL.

The chain combines TRBV9 with TRBJ1-4, with D unresolved. The CDR3 totals 15 residues. Germline CDR1 is SGDLS and CDR2 is YYNGEE. Trimming stripped 4 bases from V and 6 bases from J, with 16 bases between. CDR3 amino acids: CASSPRGRKDEKLFF. The CDR3 DNA sequence: TGTGCCAGCAGCCCCAGAGGCAGGAAAGATGAAAAACTGTTTTTT.

The chain is built from TRBV14 and TRBJ1-4, with D possibly TRBD1 on 5 matching bases. CDR1 is SGHDN, CDR2 FVKESK, per germline. V was clipped by 0 bases and J by 3 bases, with 14 bases between them. This CDR3 region has 17 residues. The CDR3 loop reads CASSQEPGGIANEKLFF. CDR3 bases: TGTGCCAGCAGCCAAGAGCCGGGGGGGATCGCTAATGAAAAACTGTTTTTT.

This chain links TRBV28 with TRBJ2-3; 9 bases are a match to TRBD2. The CDR3 loop spans 16 amino acids. Germline trimming cut 3 bases from V and 1 base from J; bases unmatched to any gene: 5. Germline assignment: CDR1 MDHEN and CDR2 SYDVKM. DNA for the CDR3: TGTGCCAGCAGTTTGGTAAGGACTAGCGGCACAGATACGCAGTATTTT. Residues: CASSLVRTSGTDTQYF.

The chain uses TRBV19 and TRBJ1-1; 7 bases are a match to TRBD1. Germline CDR1 is LNHDA and CDR2 is SQIVND (reference sequence). The V and J ends lost 3 bases and 0 bases, in that order; junction bases with no gene match: 7. The CDR3 runs 16 residues. CDR3 in DNA: TGTGCCAGTAGTATCTCGACAGGGAGCATGAACACTGAAGCTTTCTTT. Encoded protein: CASSISTGSMNTEAFF.